This TCR beta chain stems from a study of cytomegalovirus exposure and HLA in healthy donors. Study findings and constraints: It was confirmed in vitro that three of the CMV-associated chains were specific for CMV antigens. Researchers counted approximately 160 TCR beta chains as cytomegalovirus-associated.

Per the germline V gene, CDR1 is SGHRS and CDR2 is YFSETQ. Trimming removed 1 base at V and 1 base at J, with 9 bases between. The CDR3 totals 14 residues. Sequenced by immunoSEQ multiplex PCR; TCRdb stores in-frame clones only, minus some. There are hundreds of thousands of clones in the sample; 86% occur only once, and under 0.95% lies in the top ten. Worth noting for this clone: Its antigen is unknown.

The chain is built from TRBV5-1 and TRBJ2-7; D gene uncertain. This clonotype originated in a woman aged 18 to 35 in good health and CMV-seronegative. The specimen was PBMCs. CDR3 coding DNA: TGCGCCAGCAGCTTGTCCCCGGGTTCCTACGAGCAGTACTTC. Translated: CASSLSPGSYEQYF. Combining the CDR3 with reference TRBV5-1 and TRBJ2-7 gives the whole variable domain KAGVTQTPRYLIKTRGQQVTLSCSPISGHRSVSWYQQTPGQGLQFLFEYFSETQRNKGNFPGRFSGRQFSNSRSEMNVSTLELGDSALYLCASSLSPGSYEQYFGPGTRLTVT.